This T cell receptor (beta chain) originates from a study of blood T cell repertoires in COVID-19. Study context: Sites across the United States, Italy and Spain contributed samples from acute and convalescent COVID-19. The analysed material was cDNA or gDNA that came from T cells, B-cell-depleted T cells, or PBMCs.

The V and J ends lost 6 bases and 5 bases, in that order; junction bases with no gene match: 8. The CDR3 contains 13 residues. Per germline, CDR1 SQVTM and CDR2 ANQGSEA. In the source study's methods: Cell counts per sample came from amplifying reference gene primers. The assay was immunoSEQ multiplex PCR, and TCRdb's table has in-frame clones only and misses some. Clonal size and the V and J genes are those of that table, whereas D and trimming came from the DNA. The repertoire holds hundreds of thousands of clones, 75% to 90% seen once, with roughly 4.8% in the top ten. The genes are TRBV29-1 and TRBJ2-7, with 9 positions matching TRBD1. Sequencing was carried out using peripheral blood. This TCR came from a middle-aged man with acute or convalescent COVID-19. The CDR3 sequence: CSVPGQGSHEQYF. In DNA form, the CDR3 reads TGCAGCGTCCCGGGACAGGGTAGCCACGAGCAGTACTTC.